Included here is one T cell receptor beta chain sequence, with context. The source of the sample is a study of T cell changes during pregnancy in multiple sclerosis. Produced via immunoSEQ multiplex PCR; TCRdb's table is partial and in-frame only. Counted here are tens of thousands of clones, just over 90% occurring once; the ten biggest clones make up about 0.4%. CDR1 and CDR2 from the germline V gene are SGHTA and FQGNSA. V was shortened by 5 bases and J by 2 bases, with 12 bases between the two germline ends. This CDR3 has 14 residues. The sequences come from CD4+ T cells from peripheral blood mononuclear cells, collected in the third trimester of pregnancy. The receptor was derived from a female donor in good health, enrolled as a control in a pregnancy study. The rearrangement joins TRBV7-2 to TRBJ1-1; no firm D call. This CDR3 is CASSRSTANTEAFF. CDR3 DNA: TGTGCCAGCAGCCGAAGCACAGCAAACACTGAAGCTTTCTTT.